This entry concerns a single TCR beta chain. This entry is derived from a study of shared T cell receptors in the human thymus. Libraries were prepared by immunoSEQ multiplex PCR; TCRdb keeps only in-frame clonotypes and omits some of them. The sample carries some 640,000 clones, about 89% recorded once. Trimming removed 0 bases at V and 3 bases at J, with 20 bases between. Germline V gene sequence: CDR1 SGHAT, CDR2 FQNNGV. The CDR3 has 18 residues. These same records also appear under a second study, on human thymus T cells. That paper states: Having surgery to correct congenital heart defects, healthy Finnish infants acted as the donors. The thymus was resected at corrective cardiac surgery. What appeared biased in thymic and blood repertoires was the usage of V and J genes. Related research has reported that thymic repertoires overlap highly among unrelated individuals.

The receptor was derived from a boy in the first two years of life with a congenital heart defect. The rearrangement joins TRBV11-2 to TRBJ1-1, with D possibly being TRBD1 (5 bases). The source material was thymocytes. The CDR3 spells CASSLDCIWGRSDTEAFF. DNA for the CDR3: TGTGCCAGCAGCTTAGATTGTATTTGGGGGAGGTCGGACACTGAAGCTTTCTTT.